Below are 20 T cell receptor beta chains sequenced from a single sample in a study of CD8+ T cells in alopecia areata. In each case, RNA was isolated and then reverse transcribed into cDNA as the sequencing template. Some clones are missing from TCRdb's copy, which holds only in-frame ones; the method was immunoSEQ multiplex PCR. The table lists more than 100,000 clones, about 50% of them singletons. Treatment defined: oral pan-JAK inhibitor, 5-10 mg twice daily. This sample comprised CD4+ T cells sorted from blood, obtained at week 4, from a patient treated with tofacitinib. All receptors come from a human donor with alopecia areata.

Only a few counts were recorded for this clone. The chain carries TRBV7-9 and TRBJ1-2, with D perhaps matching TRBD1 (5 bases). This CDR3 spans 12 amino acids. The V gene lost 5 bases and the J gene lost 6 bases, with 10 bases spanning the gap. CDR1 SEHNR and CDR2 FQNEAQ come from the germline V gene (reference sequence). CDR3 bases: TGTGCCAGCAGCCCAGGGACCCATGGCTACACCTTC. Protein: CASSPGTHGYTF.

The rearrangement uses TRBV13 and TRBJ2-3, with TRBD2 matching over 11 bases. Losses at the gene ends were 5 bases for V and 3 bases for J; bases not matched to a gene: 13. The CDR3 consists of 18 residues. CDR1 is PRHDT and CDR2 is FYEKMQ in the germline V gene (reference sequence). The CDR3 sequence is CASSGPSTSGDWTDTQYF. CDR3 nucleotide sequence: TGTGCCAGCAGCGGCCCCTCGACTAGCGGGGATTGGACAGATACGCAGTATTTT.

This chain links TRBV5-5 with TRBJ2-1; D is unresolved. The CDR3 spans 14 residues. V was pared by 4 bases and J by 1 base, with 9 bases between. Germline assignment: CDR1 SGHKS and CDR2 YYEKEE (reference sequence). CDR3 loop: CASSRDPSYNEQFF. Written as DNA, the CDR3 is TGTGCCAGCAGCCGTGACCCATCCTACAATGAGCAGTTCTTC.

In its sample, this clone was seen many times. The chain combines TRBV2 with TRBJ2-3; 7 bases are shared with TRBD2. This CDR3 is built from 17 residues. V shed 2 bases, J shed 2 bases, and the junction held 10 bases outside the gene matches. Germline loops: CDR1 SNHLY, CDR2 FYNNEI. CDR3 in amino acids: CASSERLSGDFTDTQYF. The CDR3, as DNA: TGTGCCAGCAGTGAAAGGTTAAGCGGGGACTTCACAGATACGCAGTATTTT.

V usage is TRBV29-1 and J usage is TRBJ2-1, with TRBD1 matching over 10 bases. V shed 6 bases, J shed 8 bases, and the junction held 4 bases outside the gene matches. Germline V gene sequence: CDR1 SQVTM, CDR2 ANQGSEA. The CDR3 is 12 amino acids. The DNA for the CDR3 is TGCAGCGTGCGGACAGGGGGTTATGAGCAGTTCTTC. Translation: CSVRTGGYEQFF.

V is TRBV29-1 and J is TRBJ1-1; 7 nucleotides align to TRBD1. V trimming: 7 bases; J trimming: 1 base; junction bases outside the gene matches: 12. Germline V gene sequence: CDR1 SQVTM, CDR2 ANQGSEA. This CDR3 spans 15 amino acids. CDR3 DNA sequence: TGCAGCGCCAGACGGGACAGCCGAAAGAACACTGAAGCTTTCTTT. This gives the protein CSARRDSRKNTEAFF.

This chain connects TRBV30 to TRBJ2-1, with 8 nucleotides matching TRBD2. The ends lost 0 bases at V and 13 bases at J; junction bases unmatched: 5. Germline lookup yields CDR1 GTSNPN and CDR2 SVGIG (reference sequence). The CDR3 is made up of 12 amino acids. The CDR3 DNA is TGTGCCTGGAGTGTAGGACTAGCCAATCAGTTCTTC. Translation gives CAWSVGLANQFF.

The DNA for the CDR3 is TGTGCCTGGAGTACGGACAGAGGGGGCTATGGCTACACCTTC. This sequence encodes CAWSTDRGGYGYTF. This chain joins TRBV30 and TRBJ1-2; weak D call: TRBD1 (6 bases). The CDR3 runs to 14 residues. Germline-derived CDR1 and CDR2 are GTSNPN and SVGIG (reference sequence). V dropped 2 bases and J dropped 4 bases, with 14 bases sitting between them.

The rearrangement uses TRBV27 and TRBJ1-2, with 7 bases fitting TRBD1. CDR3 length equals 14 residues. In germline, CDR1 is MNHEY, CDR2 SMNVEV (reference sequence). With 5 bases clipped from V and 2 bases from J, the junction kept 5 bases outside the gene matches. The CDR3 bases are TGTGCCAGCAGTGCGACAGGGACCAACTATGGCTACACCTTC. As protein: CASSATGTNYGYTF.

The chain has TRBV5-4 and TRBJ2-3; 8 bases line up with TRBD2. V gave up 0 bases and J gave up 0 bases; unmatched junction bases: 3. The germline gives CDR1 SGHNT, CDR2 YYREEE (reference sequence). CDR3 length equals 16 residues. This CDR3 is CASSLAASGSTDTQYF. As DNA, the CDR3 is TGTGCCAGCAGCTTGGCCGCTAGCGGGAGCACAGATACGCAGTATTTT. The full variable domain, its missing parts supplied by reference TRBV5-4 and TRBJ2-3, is ETGVTQSPTHLIKTRGQQVTLRCSSQSGHNTVSWYQQALGQGPQFIFQYYREEENGRGNFPPRFSGLQFPNYSSELNVNALELDDSALYLCASSLAASGSTDTQYFGPGTRLTVL.

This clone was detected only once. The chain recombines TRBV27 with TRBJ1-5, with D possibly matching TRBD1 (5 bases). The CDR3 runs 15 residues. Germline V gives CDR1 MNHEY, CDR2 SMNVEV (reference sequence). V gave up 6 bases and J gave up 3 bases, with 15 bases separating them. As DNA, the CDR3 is TGTGCCAGCAGACCCAAGGGGCACCTCAATCAGCCCCAGCATTTT. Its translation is CASRPKGHLNQPQHF.

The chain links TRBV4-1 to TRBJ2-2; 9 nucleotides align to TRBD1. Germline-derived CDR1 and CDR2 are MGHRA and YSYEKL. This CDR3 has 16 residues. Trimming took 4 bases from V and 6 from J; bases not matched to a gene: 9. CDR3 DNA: TGCGCCAGCAGCCTACAGGGGGCTCCCACCGCCGGGGAGCTGTTTTTT. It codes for CASSLQGAPTAGELFF.

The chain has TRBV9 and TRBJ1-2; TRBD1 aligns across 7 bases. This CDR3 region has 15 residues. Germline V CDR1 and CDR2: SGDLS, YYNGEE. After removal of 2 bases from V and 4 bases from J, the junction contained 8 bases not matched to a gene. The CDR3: CASSVLTGSAYGYTF. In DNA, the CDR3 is TGTGCCAGCAGCGTTTTGACAGGGTCGGCCTATGGCTACACCTTC.

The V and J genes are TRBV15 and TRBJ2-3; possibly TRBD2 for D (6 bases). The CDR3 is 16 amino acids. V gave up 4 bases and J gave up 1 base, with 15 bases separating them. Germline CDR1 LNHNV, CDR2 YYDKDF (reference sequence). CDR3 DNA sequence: TGTGCCACCAGCAAAGAGGCGGGATCAGGCACAGATACGCAGTATTTT. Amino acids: CATSKEAGSGTDTQYF. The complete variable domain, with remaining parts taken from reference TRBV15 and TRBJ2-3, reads DAMVIQNPRYQVTQFGKPVTLSCSQTLNHNVMYWYQQKSSQAPKLLFHYYDKDFNNEADTPDNFQSRRPNTSFCFLDIRSPGLGDTAMYLCATSKEAGSGTDTQYFGPGTRLTVL.

The CDR3 DNA is TGTGCCACCAGCAGAGATAGAGACCTCTCTGGAAACACCATATATTTT. Amino acids: CATSRDRDLSGNTIYF. This chain uses TRBV15 with TRBJ1-3; no firm D call. CDR3 length: 16 residues. Germline-derived CDR1 and CDR2 are LNHNV and YYDKDF (reference sequence). V dropped 0 bases and J dropped 0 bases, with 9 bases sitting between them.

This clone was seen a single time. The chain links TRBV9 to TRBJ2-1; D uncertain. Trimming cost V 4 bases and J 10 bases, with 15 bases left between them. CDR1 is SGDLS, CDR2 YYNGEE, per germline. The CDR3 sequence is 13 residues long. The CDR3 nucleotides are TGTGCCAGCAGCCCCACCCTGGTTGGGGAGCAGTTCTTC. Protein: CASSPTLVGEQFF. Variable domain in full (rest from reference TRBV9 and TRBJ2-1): DSGVTQTPKHLITATGQRVTLRCSPRSGDLSVYWYQQSLDQGLQFLIQYYNGEERAKGNILERFSAQQFPDLHSELNLSSLELGDSALYFCASSPTLVGEQFFGPGTRLTVL.

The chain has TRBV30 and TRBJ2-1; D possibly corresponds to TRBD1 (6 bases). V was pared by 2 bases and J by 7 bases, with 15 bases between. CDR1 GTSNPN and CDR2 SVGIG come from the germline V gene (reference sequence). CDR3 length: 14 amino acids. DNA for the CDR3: TGTGCCTGGAGTCGGGGTGGGGGCAGTAATGAGCAGTTCTTC. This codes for CAWSRGGGSNEQFF. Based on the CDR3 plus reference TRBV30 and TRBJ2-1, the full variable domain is SQTIHQWPATLVQPVGSPLSLECTVEGTSNPNLYWYRQAAGRGLQLLFYSVGIGQISSEVPQNLSASRPQDRQFILSSKKLLLSDSGFYLCAWSRGGGSNEQFFGPGTRLTVL.

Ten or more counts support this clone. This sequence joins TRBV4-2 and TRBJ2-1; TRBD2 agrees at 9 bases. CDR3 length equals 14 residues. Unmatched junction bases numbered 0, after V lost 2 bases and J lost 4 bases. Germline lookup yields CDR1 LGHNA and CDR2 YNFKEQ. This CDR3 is CASSQLAGYNEQFF. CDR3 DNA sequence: TGTGCCAGCAGCCAACTAGCGGGGTACAATGAGCAGTTCTTC.

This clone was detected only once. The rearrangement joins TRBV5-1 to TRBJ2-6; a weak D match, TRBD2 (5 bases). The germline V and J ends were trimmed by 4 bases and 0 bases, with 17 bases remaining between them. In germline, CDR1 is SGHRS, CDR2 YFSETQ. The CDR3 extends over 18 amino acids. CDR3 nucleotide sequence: TGCGCCAGCAGCCTACTCCCAGGACTGAGCTCTGGGGCCAACGTCCTGACTTTC. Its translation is CASSLLPGLSSGANVLTF.

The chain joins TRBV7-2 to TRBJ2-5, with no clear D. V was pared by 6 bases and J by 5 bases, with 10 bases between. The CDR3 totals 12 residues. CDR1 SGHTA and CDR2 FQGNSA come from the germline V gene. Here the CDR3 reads CASRSVGETQYF. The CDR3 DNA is TGTGCCAGCAGATCGGTAGGGGAGACCCAGTACTTC.